This T cell receptor beta chain was profiled in a study of blood T cell repertoires in COVID-19. Study context: Spain, Italy and the United States supplied samples that represented acute and convalescent COVID-19. PBMCs, B-cell-depleted T cells, or T cells provided the cDNA or gDNA that made up the material.

TCRdb's table, derived via immunoSEQ multiplex PCR, lists solely in-frame clones and lacks some. The data show roughly 15,000 clones, roughly 91% seen once. Enrollment of patients from Seattle took place during active infection, with longitudinal follow-up. Per the germline V gene, CDR1 is SGHDT and CDR2 is YYEEEE. Losses at the gene ends were 1 base for V and 10 bases for J; bases not matched to a gene: 10. The CDR3 is 14 amino acids. V and J are TRBV5-6 and TRBJ1-1, with 7 bases fitting TRBD1. The clonotype originates from a woman aged 80 or over with COVID-19, enrolled during active disease. The sample comprised peripheral blood. CDR3 sequence reads: CASSLTGTAARAFF. As DNA, the CDR3 is TGTGCCAGCAGCTTGACTGGGACAGCCGCGCGAGCTTTCTTT.